Included here is one T cell receptor (beta chain) sequence, with context. The sample belongs to a study of cytomegalovirus exposure and HLA in healthy donors. Profiling relied on immunoSEQ multiplex PCR, and the TCRdb table lists in-frame clones only, not all of them. Of about 110,000 clones listed, around 86% were seen once; the top ten hold approximately 4%. The CDR3 sequence is 13 residues long. The sample taken for sequencing was PBMCs. The chain links TRBV21-1 to TRBJ2-5; no check of the table's D call, TRBD1, against the DNA was made. TRBV21-1 is flagged as a pseudogene. The clonotype originates from a woman younger than 30 in good health and CMV-seropositive. The CDR3 nucleotides read TGTCTGAGGGCAGGGGGCAATCAAGAGACCCAGTACTTC. It specifies CLRAGGNQETQYF.